This passage covers 26 T cell receptor beta chains from one sample sequenced in a study of PD-1 blockade in classical Hodgkin lymphoma (dated by TCRdb to 2020 to 2021). Library prep was done by the immunoSEQ multiplex PCR assay. The clones in this table, taken by TCRdb from immuneACCESS, are in-frame only. Not every clone is retained; where verified, under half of the shortfall comes from an unresolved V gene, and the cause of the rest is unknown. For this sample there are roughly 20,000 clones; 65% to 85% appear just once. The ten most abundant clones make up nearly 6.5% of the sample. What the time point label conveys for this sample: cycle 1 day 1 (C1D1), immediately before nivolumab initiation. Relapse after autologous stem cell transplantation had occurred in all trial patients, and cohorts A, B and C were distinguished by prior brentuximab vedotin exposure. The material was peripheral blood mononuclear cells (PBMCs), obtained at baseline. These receptors originate from a human donor with classical Hodgkin lymphoma.

The genes are TRBV19 and TRBJ1-4; D gene ambiguous. The V gene lost 3 bases and the J gene lost 5 bases, with 10 bases spanning the gap. The germline V gene encodes CDR1 LNHDA and CDR2 SQIVND (reference sequence). CDR3 size: 14 residues. The CDR3 sequence: CASSISVFNEKLFF. The CDR3 nucleotides read TGTGCCAGTAGTATTTCAGTTTTCAATGAAAAACTGTTTTTT.

This chain links TRBV6-6 with TRBJ2-2, with D maybe TRBD2 (7 bases). This CDR3 has 15 amino acids. The ends were cut back, 7 bases at V and 7 bases at J, with 19 bases in the middle. CDR1 MNHNY and CDR2 SVGAGI come from the germline V gene (reference sequence). The chain's CDR3 is CASIPGLGGGGELFF. Here the CDR3 DNA reads TGTGCCAGCATCCCAGGTTTAGGGGGGGGCGGGGAGCTGTTTTTT.

This rearrangement joins TRBV7-2 to TRBJ2-5; D ambiguous. Trimming cost V 2 bases and J 7 bases, with 14 bases left between them. The CDR3 is made up of 14 amino acids. Per the germline V gene, CDR1 is SGHTA and CDR2 is FQGNSA. CDR3 region: CASSLSRPGGTQYF. CDR3 nucleotides: TGTGCCAGCAGCTTAAGTCGCCCGGGCGGGACCCAGTACTTC.

V is TRBV7-6 and J is TRBJ2-1, with D perhaps assigned TRBD1 or TRBD2 (6 bases each). The CDR3 contains 16 residues. Germline loops: CDR1 SGHVS, CDR2 FNYEAQ. V dropped 1 base and J dropped 8 bases, with 18 bases sitting between them. The CDR3 DNA is TGTGCCAGCAGCTTAGGCGTGAGGGGGGCCGACCATGAGCAGTTCTTC. It yields the protein CASSLGVRGADHEQFF.

The V gene is TRBV28, the J gene TRBJ2-1, with 8 nucleotides matching TRBD2. J gave up 6 bases and V 6 bases, and 13 bases lay outside the gene matches. Per the germline V gene, CDR1 is MDHEN and CDR2 is SYDVKM. The CDR3 is made up of 16 amino acids. CDR3 in amino acids: CASRLVPGGPGNEQFF. CDR3 sequence (DNA): TGTGCCAGCAGATTGGTTCCGGGGGGGCCCGGCAATGAGCAGTTCTTC.

The chain carries TRBV13 and TRBJ2-5; D is unresolved. The CDR3 length is 15 residues. Germline CDR1 reads PRHDT; CDR2 reads FYEKMQ (reference sequence). Trimming pared 0 bases from V and 3 bases from J, leaving 11 bases between. CDR3 nucleotide sequence: TGTGCCAGCAGCTTAGGAGTAGCTCCGGAAGAGACCCAGTACTTC. Translated, it gives CASSLGVAPEETQYF.

The J gene is TRBJ2-7, the V gene TRBV2; D may be TRBD1 (5 bases). The length of the CDR3 is 13 residues. The V gene lost 10 bases and the J gene lost 7 bases, with 20 bases spanning the gap. The germline CDR1 and CDR2 sequences are SNHLY and FYNNEI. The CDR3 bases are TGTGCCACCCGACCCCAACTAAGACAGGAGCAGTACTTC. It is translated as CATRPQLRQEQYF.

The V and J genes are TRBV19 and TRBJ2-1, with D possibly being TRBD1 (6 bases). Germline loops: CDR1 LNHDA, CDR2 SQIVND (reference sequence). CDR3 size: 12 residues. The CDR3 loop reads CGAGPGEGEQFF. CDR3 in DNA: TGTGGGGCCGGGCCAGGGGAAGGTGAGCAGTTCTTC.

The chain joins TRBV7-8 to TRBJ1-5, with a tentative D call TRBD1 (5 bases). From germline, CDR1 is SGHVS and CDR2 FQNEAQ. V was clipped by 4 bases and J by 7 bases, with 17 bases between them. This CDR3 spans 15 amino acids. The CDR3 protein is CASSYTSAGDQPQHF. CDR3 DNA: TGTGCCAGCAGCTACACCTCAGCTGGGGACCAGCCCCAGCATTTT.

V and J are TRBV11-2 and TRBJ2-2; TRBD2 might be the D (6 bases). V was cut by 5 bases and J by 9 bases, with 22 bases left in between. CDR3 length equals 16 residues. Germline loops: CDR1 SGHAT, CDR2 FQNNGV. The CDR3 DNA reads TGTGCCAGCAGCCTATACTTCGGGAGACTACGGCGGGAGCTGTTTTTT. Its protein is CASSLYFGRLRRELFF.

The chain has TRBV28 and TRBJ2-5; tentative D call: TRBD2 (6 bases). The CDR3 is 11 residues long. CDR1 and CDR2 (germline): MDHEN, SYDVKM. V was cut by 6 bases and J by 7 bases, with 9 bases left in between. DNA of the CDR3: TGTGCCAGCAGCTTGGGGGGGACCCAGTACTTC. It yields the protein CASSLGGTQYF.

This clone was seen a single time. The V call is TRBV11-3, the J call TRBJ2-2; 11 positions agree with TRBD2. Per the germline V gene, CDR1 is SGHNT and CDR2 is YENEEA. The trim removed 5 bases at V and 4 bases at J, leaving 3 bases unmatched. There are 15 residues in the CDR3. The CDR3 sequence is CASSRTSGFTGELFF. CDR3 DNA sequence: TGTGCCAGCAGCAGGACTAGCGGGTTCACCGGGGAGCTGTTTTTT.

The gene calls are TRBV28 and TRBJ2-7; 9 bases are shared with TRBD1. Trimming at V came to 1 base and at J to 3 bases, leaving 4 bases not matched to a gene. This CDR3 is built from 15 residues. Germline V gene data show CDR1 as MDHEN and CDR2 as SYDVKM. CDR3 nucleotides: TGTGCCAGCAGTTTATCCCTGACAGGGGGCTACGAGCAGTACTTC. Its protein is CASSLSLTGGYEQYF.

This clone was observed a single time. The V gene is TRBV6-5, the J gene TRBJ2-3; 8 bases are shared with TRBD2. Germline V CDR1 and CDR2: MNHEY, SVGAGI. The CDR3 contains 15 residues. Trimming at V came to 2 bases and at J to 2 bases, leaving 3 bases not matched to a gene. DNA for the CDR3: TGTGCCAGCAGTTACGACGGGGGGGACACAGATACGCAGTATTTT. Encoded protein: CASSYDGGDTDTQYF.

The genes are TRBV10-3 and TRBJ2-2, with TRBD2 matching 11 bases. The CDR3 covers 14 residues. V shed 10 bases, J shed 3 bases, and the junction held 4 bases outside the gene matches. CDR1 is ENHRY, CDR2 SYGVKD, per germline. CDR3 sequence: CATKGLADTGELFF. CDR3 DNA: TGTGCCACCAAGGGACTAGCGGACACCGGGGAGCTGTTTTTT.

The V gene is TRBV9, the J gene TRBJ1-6; D is unresolved. V was shortened by 7 bases and J by 0 bases, with 8 bases between the two germline ends. Germline CDR1 reads SGDLS; CDR2 reads YYNGEE. CDR3 length equals 14 residues. CDR3 nucleotide sequence: TGTGCCAGCGCGGTGGGCTCCTATAATTCACCCCTCCACTTT. Protein sequence: CASAVGSYNSPLHF.

The chain couples TRBV7-9 to TRBJ1-3; no firm D call. The CDR3 consists of 13 residues. The V gene's germline CDR1 is SEHNR and CDR2 FQNEAQ (reference sequence). The V end was cut by 5 bases, the J end by 4 bases, with 9 bases between. CDR3 sequence: CASSKDGGNTIYF. For the CDR3, the DNA is TGTGCCAGCAGCAAGGACGGAGGAAACACCATATATTTT.

This clone showed up just once. V usage is TRBV4-1 and J usage is TRBJ2-3; D gene unclear. Germline loops: CDR1 MGHRA, CDR2 YSYEKL. Between the trimmed V and J ends, which lost 0 bases and 2 bases, there was a span of 9 bases. This CDR3 has 15 amino acids. The CDR3 is CASSQDWGFTDTQYF. The CDR3 DNA reads as TGCGCCAGCAGCCAAGATTGGGGATTCACAGATACGCAGTATTTT.

This clone has only one observation. The chain joins TRBV15 to TRBJ2-3; TRBD2 agrees at 7 bases. The germline V gene has CDR1 LNHNV and CDR2 YYDKDF (reference sequence). This CDR3 contains 16 residues. With V trimmed by 1 base and J by 3 bases, 7 bases remained unmatched. The CDR3 region is CATSRGGRGATDTQYF. The CDR3 nucleotides are TGTGCCACCAGCAGAGGGGGGAGGGGCGCAACAGATACGCAGTATTTT.

This clone was seen more than once but under ten times. The chain joins TRBV7-9 to TRBJ1-1; possible D gene TRBD1, 5 bases. Trimming took off 1 base at V and 4 bases at J, with 10 bases between the two ends. CDR3 size: 14 residues. Germline assignment: CDR1 SEHNR and CDR2 FQNEAQ (reference sequence). The CDR3 DNA reads as TGTGCCAGCAGCTTAGGCTGGGGGAGCACTGAAGCTTTCTTT. Translating it yields CASSLGWGSTEAFF.

The CDR3 spells CASSPRASGPSSYEQYF. The CDR3 bases are TGTGCCAGCAGCCCTCGGGCTAGCGGGCCGAGCTCCTACGAGCAGTACTTC. This rearrangement joins TRBV13 to TRBJ2-7; 8 nucleotides agree with TRBD2. The V and J ends lost 5 bases and 0 bases, in that order; junction bases with no gene match: 12. The length of the CDR3 is 17 residues. The germline V gene encodes CDR1 PRHDT and CDR2 FYEKMQ (reference sequence). The whole variable domain, remainder taken from reference TRBV13 and TRBJ2-7, is AAGVIQSPRHLIKEKRETATLKCYPIPRHDTVYWYQQGPGQDPQFLISFYEKMQSDKGSIPDRFSAQQFSDYHSELNMSSLELGDSALYFCASSPRASGPSSYEQYFGPGTRLTVT.

The gene calls are TRBV28 and TRBJ1-2; D call uncertain. Germline assignment: CDR1 MDHEN and CDR2 SYDVKM. Trimming removed 3 bases from V and 4 bases from J, with 15 bases in between. This CDR3 is built from 15 residues. CDR3 sequence (DNA): TGTGCCAGCAGTTTTGTCACAGCCTTTGGCTATGGCTACACCTTC. This encodes CASSFVTAFGYGYTF.

V and J are TRBV28 and TRBJ2-7; D unresolved. There are 11 residues in the CDR3. Germline V gene lookup returns CDR1 MDHEN and CDR2 SYDVKM. V lost 7 bases and J lost 2, with 6 bases in between. This chain's CDR3 is CASTGAYEQYF. The DNA for the CDR3 is TGTGCCAGCACCGGTGCCTACGAGCAGTACTTC.

This rearrangement joins TRBV7-3 to TRBJ1-1; D gene unclear. There are 14 residues in the CDR3. Germline V gene data show CDR1 as SGHTA and CDR2 as FQGTGA. The V end was cut by 2 bases, the J end by 2 bases, with 9 bases between. In nucleotides, the CDR3 is TGTGCCAGCAGCTTACGAAGTATTAACACTGAAGCTTTCTTT. This encodes CASSLRSINTEAFF.

DNA for the CDR3: TGTGCCAGCAGTTACGATAGGGCGAGGAACTATGGCTACACCTTC. This encodes CASSYDRARNYGYTF. The chain links TRBV6-5 to TRBJ1-2, with D hard to call. The length of the CDR3 is 15 residues. CDR1 and CDR2 from the germline V gene are MNHEY and SVGAGI. V lost 2 bases and J 2 bases, leaving 12 bases between the germline ends.

The genes are TRBV6-5 and TRBJ2-2, with D unclear. V shed 9 bases and J shed 5 bases, with 13 bases lying between them. Germline CDR1 and CDR2: MNHEY and SVGAGI. The CDR3 runs 13 residues. CDR3 nucleotide sequence: TGTGCCAGTTCCCGACGGTCTACCGGGGAGCTGTTTTTT. Its translation: CASSRRSTGELFF.